Shown below are 27 T cell receptor beta chains from a single sample sequenced in a study of T cells in localized non-small cell lung cancer (dated by TCRdb to 2020 to 2022). To prepare the library, the immunoSEQ multiplex PCR assay was applied. TCRdb mirrors the immuneACCESS table, restricted to in-frame sequences. Some clones are absent from its copies; in checked studies, under half trace to an unresolved V gene, and the reason for the others is unknown. The sample table holds roughly 20,000 clones, of which roughly 86% were seen once. 25% to 35% of the sample goes to the ten largest clones. The sample consisted of peripheral blood mononuclear cells, taken before any cancer treatment. Source of these receptors: a male donor at least 60 years old with stage II lung adenocarcinoma.

The chain has TRBV5-4 and TRBJ2-1, with D perhaps TRBD2 (5 bases). This CDR3 contains 15 residues. Germline loops: CDR1 SGHNT, CDR2 YYREEE (reference sequence). V lost 0 bases, J lost 6 bases, and 13 bases lay in between. As DNA, the CDR3 is TGTGCCAGCAGCTTGGGGGGATCGAGGGCCAATGAGCAGTTCTTC. Translating gives CASSLGGSRANEQFF.

This clone was recorded once. The chain recombines TRBV5-6 with TRBJ1-3; D is undetermined. Germline V CDR1 and CDR2: SGHDT, YYEEEE. Trimming left V 2 bases short and J 2 bases short, with 8 bases between. The CDR3 has 14 amino acids. In DNA, the CDR3 is TGTGCCAGCAGCTTAGGACGGACTGGAAACACCATATATTTT. It is translated as CASSLGRTGNTIYF.

The V gene is TRBV7-9, the J gene TRBJ2-3; possible D gene TRBD1, 6 bases. Trimming left V 1 base short and J 2 bases short, with 16 bases between. CDR1 and CDR2 from the germline V gene are SEHNR and FQNEAQ (reference sequence). The CDR3 sequence is 17 residues long. The CDR3 DNA reads as TGTGCCAGCAGCTTAGAGTCCAGGGGACACCTCACAGATACGCAGTATTTT. It is translated as CASSLESRGHLTDTQYF.

This chain links TRBV7-9 with TRBJ2-3; 10 nucleotides match TRBD2. J was trimmed by 5 bases and V by 1 base; bases with no gene match: 6. The CDR3 contains 16 residues. Germline assignment: CDR1 SEHNR and CDR2 FQNEAQ (reference sequence). In nucleotides, the CDR3 is TGTGCCAGCAGCTTAGAAGAAGGACTAGCGGAAGATACGCAGTATTTT. As protein: CASSLEEGLAEDTQYF. Looking up the rest from reference TRBV7-9 and TRBJ2-3 gives the full variable domain: DTGVSQNPRHKITKRGQNVTFRCDPISEHNRLYWYRQTLGQGPEFLTYFQNEAQLEKSRLLSDRFSAERPKGSFSTLEIQRTEQGDSAMYLCASSLEEGLAEDTQYFGPGTRLTVL.

This chain connects TRBV28 to TRBJ2-3, with D perhaps being TRBD1 or TRBD2 (5 bases each). The CDR3 covers 12 residues. Trimming pared 7 bases from V and 11 bases from J, leaving 16 bases between. Germline lookup yields CDR1 MDHEN and CDR2 SYDVKM. The CDR3 DNA is TGTGCCAGCACCCCGGGACGGGGTGGGCAGTATTTT. Translating it yields CASTPGRGGQYF.

The V call is TRBV29-1, the J call TRBJ2-5; a possible D gene is TRBD1 (5 bases). Trimming took 1 base from V and 4 from J, leaving 10 bases between them. This CDR3 region has 13 residues. CDR1 and CDR2 from the germline V gene are SQVTM and ANQGSEA. The CDR3 sequence is CSVEVNQGETQYF. CDR3 nucleotides: TGCAGCGTTGAAGTTAATCAGGGAGAGACCCAGTACTTC.

This chain connects TRBV2 to TRBJ2-2; 7 bases agree with TRBD2. This CDR3 has 16 amino acids. The germline V gene encodes CDR1 SNHLY and CDR2 FYNNEI. J was trimmed by 6 bases and V by 6 bases; bases with no gene match: 13. The CDR3 sequence is CASRASVGGVSGELFF. Written as DNA, the CDR3 is TGTGCCAGCAGGGCGAGCGTTGGGGGGGTATCCGGGGAGCTGTTTTTT.

The chain links TRBV9 to TRBJ2-1; D is undetermined. Trimming stripped 3 bases from V and 6 bases from J, with 13 bases between. Germline CDR1 is SGDLS and CDR2 is YYNGEE. The CDR3 is 14 residues long. For the CDR3, the DNA is TGTGCCAGCAGCGAGTACGTTTGGGGCAATGAGCAGTTCTTC. This codes for CASSEYVWGNEQFF.

The V gene is TRBV7-2, the J gene TRBJ2-7; TRBD2 might be the D (5 bases). The V and J ends lost 0 bases and 6 bases respectively, with 12 bases between them. The CDR3 sequence is 14 residues long. Germline assignment: CDR1 SGHTA and CDR2 FQGNSA. In nucleotides, the CDR3 is TGTGCCAGCAGCTTAGCGGGGAGCGGTTTCGAGCAGTACTTC. It specifies CASSLAGSGFEQYF.

The CDR3 DNA sequence: TGTGCCAGCAGCCAAGAGTATTCCGGGGGCTATGGCTACACCTTC. Amino acid sequence: CASSQEYSGGYGYTF. The rearrangement links TRBV14 to TRBJ1-2, with D possibly matching TRBD1 (5 bases). The ends were cut back, 0 bases at V and 4 bases at J, with 12 bases in the middle. The CDR3 loop spans 15 amino acids. Germline values: CDR1 SGHDN, CDR2 FVKESK.

This clone was observed once. The V gene is TRBV5-4, the J gene TRBJ2-2; D gene unclear. Germline CDR1 reads SGHNT; CDR2 reads YYREEE (reference sequence). The CDR3 extends over 14 amino acids. Trimming shortened V by 0 bases and J by 6 bases, and 9 bases separated the two germline ends. For the CDR3, the DNA is TGTGCCAGCAGCTTGGGGCACGGGTCCGGGGAGCTGTTTTTT. It encodes CASSLGHGSGELFF.

The rearrangement joins TRBV4-2 to TRBJ1-3; D not resolved. Germline CDR1 LGHNA, CDR2 YNFKEQ. Trimming shortened V by 4 bases and J by 7 bases, and 14 bases separated the two germline ends. This CDR3 has 14 residues. CDR3 sequence: CASSPPHLGNTIYF. CDR3 DNA: TGTGCCAGCAGCCCCCCACATTTGGGGAACACCATATATTTT.

The chain uses TRBV25-1 and TRBJ2-2; D gene uncertain. V was cut by 5 bases and J by 0 bases, with 7 bases left in between. CDR1 and CDR2 from the germline V gene are MGHDK and SYGVNS. The CDR3 runs 14 residues. In DNA, the CDR3 is TGTGCCAGCAGTCCCGGTACGAACACCGGGGAGCTGTTTTTT. Translating gives CASSPGTNTGELFF.

The chain carries TRBV10-3 and TRBJ1-3, with D unresolved. CDR3 length equals 15 residues. V was shortened by 3 bases and J by 1 base, with 10 bases between the two germline ends. Germline V CDR1 and CDR2: ENHRY, SYGVKD. CDR3 amino acids: CAISDGETSGNTIYF. CDR3 DNA sequence: TGTGCCATCAGTGACGGGGAGACTTCTGGAAACACCATATATTTT.

The chain is built from TRBV7-9 and TRBJ2-2; D is perhaps TRBD2 (6 bases). This CDR3 comprises 15 residues. Germline CDR1 reads SEHNR; CDR2 reads FQNEAQ (reference sequence). Trimming removed 2 bases at V and 2 bases at J, with 9 bases between. As DNA, the CDR3 is TGTGCCAGCAGCTTACTAGCGACAAACACCGGGGAGCTGTTTTTT. This sequence encodes CASSLLATNTGELFF.

V is TRBV28 and J is TRBJ2-5; TRBD1 agrees at 9 bases. This CDR3 is 16 amino acids long. Germline V gene lookup returns CDR1 MDHEN and CDR2 SYDVKM. With V trimmed by 1 base and J by 5 bases, 8 bases remained unmatched. The CDR3 DNA follows: TGTGCCAGCAGTTTATCAACAGGGGGCGCGCGGGAGACCCAGTACTTC. Its protein is CASSLSTGGARETQYF.

This chain uses TRBV18 with TRBJ1-5; perhaps TRBD1 as D (5 bases). V gave up 4 bases and J gave up 11 bases, with 18 bases separating them. The length of the CDR3 is 14 residues. CDR1 is KGHSH, CDR2 LQKENI, per germline. CDR3: CASSQPGTHGAQHF. CDR3 DNA: TGTGCCAGCTCACAACCGGGGACGCACGGGGCCCAGCATTTT.

The chain employs TRBV29-1 and TRBJ1-1; TRBD1 agrees at 7 bases. This CDR3 comprises 11 residues. Germline CDR1 reads SQVTM; CDR2 reads ANQGSEA. The V segment lost 4 bases and the J segment 11 bases; nucleotides outside the gene matches: 7. CDR3 sequence reads: CSVGGQLGAFF. Written as DNA, the CDR3 is TGCAGCGTTGGGGGACAGTTGGGGGCTTTCTTT.

This sequence joins TRBV2 and TRBJ1-1; TRBD1 agrees at 8 bases. The CDR3 is 14 amino acids. V gave up 8 bases and J gave up 0 bases; unmatched junction bases: 5. The germline V gene has CDR1 SNHLY and CDR2 FYNNEI. CDR3 bases: TGTGCCAGCGGGGACAGGCGCATGAACACTGAAGCTTTCTTT. It translates to CASGDRRMNTEAFF.

This rearrangement joins TRBV11-2 to TRBJ2-3, with TRBD2 matching 10 bases. The CDR3 has 16 amino acids. J lost 1 base, V lost 5 bases, and 6 bases had no gene match. Per the germline V gene, CDR1 is SGHAT and CDR2 is FQNNGV. The CDR3 region is CASSPSGGWGTDTQYF. For the CDR3, the DNA is TGTGCCAGCAGCCCTAGCGGGGGCTGGGGCACAGATACGCAGTATTTT.

The rearrangement uses TRBV5-5 and TRBJ2-7; 11 bases line up with TRBD2. Germline V gene lookup returns CDR1 SGHKS and CDR2 YYEKEE (reference sequence). The CDR3 has 16 amino acids. The ends lost 1 base at V and 4 bases at J; junction bases unmatched: 7. DNA for the CDR3: TGTGCCAGCAGCTTGTCGGTAGCGGGAGGGATTTACGAGCAGTACTTC. Residues: CASSLSVAGGIYEQYF.

This chain links TRBV10-3 with TRBJ2-1; D unresolved. Trimming took 2 bases from V and 8 from J, leaving 16 bases between them. Germline CDR1 is ENHRY and CDR2 is SYGVKD. The CDR3 runs to 15 residues. The CDR3 sequence: CAISEPAISYHEQFF. CDR3 in DNA: TGTGCCATCAGTGAGCCGGCGATTTCGTACCATGAGCAGTTCTTC.

This chain connects TRBV5-1 to TRBJ2-7, with a weak D call TRBD1 (5 bases). From germline, CDR1 is SGHRS and CDR2 YFSETQ. V gave up 9 bases and J gave up 3 bases, with 13 bases separating them. The CDR3 is made up of 12 amino acids. The CDR3 is CAIGAPNYEQYF. The CDR3 region has the DNA TGCGCCATAGGGGCCCCCAACTACGAGCAGTACTTC. Using reference TRBV5-1 and TRBJ2-7 for the parts outside the CDR3, the full variable domain is KAGVTQTPRYLIKTRGQQVTLSCSPISGHRSVSWYQQTPGQGLQFLFEYFSETQRNKGNFPGRFSGRQFSNSRSEMNVSTLELGDSALYLCAIGAPNYEQYFGPGTRLTVT.

The chain recombines TRBV10-1 with TRBJ2-1; 12 bases line up with TRBD2. With 6 bases clipped from V and 8 bases from J, the junction kept 11 bases outside the gene matches. There are 16 residues in the CDR3. Germline values: CDR1 WNHNN, CDR2 SYGVQD (reference sequence). The CDR3 loop reads CASRAPGLAGMDEQFF. CDR3 DNA sequence: TGCGCCAGCAGAGCCCCGGGACTAGCGGGCATGGATGAGCAGTTCTTC.

Details on this clone: Other DNA sequences in the sample encode the same CDR3. The V gene is TRBV7-9, the J gene TRBJ2-1, with a possible D match to TRBD2 (5 bases). CDR3 length: 16 amino acids. Germline lookup yields CDR1 SEHNR and CDR2 FQNEAQ (reference sequence). Trimming took off 2 bases at V and 2 bases at J, with 13 bases between the two ends. CDR3 in DNA: TGTGCCAGCAGCTTAAGTCTTGCGGGCACCTACAATGAGCAGTTCTTC. This sequence encodes CASSLSLAGTYNEQFF.

V usage is TRBV23-1 and J usage is TRBJ2-5; perhaps TRBD1 as D (6 bases). TRBV23-1 is an ORF, and what it does is uncertain. V was pared by 9 bases and J by 4 bases, with 15 bases between. This CDR3 is 13 amino acids long. The CDR3 sequence is CASGQGLGETQYF. DNA for the CDR3: TGCGCCAGTGGGCAGGGGCTTGGAGAGACCCAGTACTTC.

The CDR3 bases are TGTGCCAGCAGCTTAGCGGGAGGGTTCACAGATACGCAGTATTTT. It yields the protein CASSLAGGFTDTQYF. The chain couples TRBV11-2 to TRBJ2-3, with 8 positions matching TRBD2. The CDR3 is 15 amino acids. Unmatched junction bases numbered 2, after V lost 1 base and J lost 2 bases. Germline loops: CDR1 SGHAT, CDR2 FQNNGV. Looking up the rest from reference TRBV11-2 and TRBJ2-3 gives the full variable domain: EAGVAQSPRYKIIEKRQSVAFWCNPISGHATLYWYQQILGQGPKLLIQFQNNGVVDDSQLPKDRFSAERLKGVDSTLKIQPAKLEDSAVYLCASSLAGGFTDTQYFGPGTRLTVL.